A selection of T cell receptor beta chains follows, all from one sample in a study of shared clonotypes between healthy human individuals. Here immunoSEQ multiplex PCR was the method, and the copy in TCRdb shows in-frame clones only, minus some. Among 2.5 million or so clones listed, approximately 94% were seen once. Material for sequencing was naive CD4+ T cells sorted from blood. The receptors come from a man aged 18 to 29 in good health. Both conserved end residues are part of each CDR3. A D gene is named only where the DNA matches it firmly. Rows may omit the clone size; those that give it use once, few, many or a size class.

length	J	V	size	D	CDR3	DNA
13	TRBJ1-1	TRBV7-2	NA	NA	CASSPAGRPEAFF	TGTGCCAGCAGCCCGGCCGGGCGACCTGAAGCTTTCTTT
14	TRBJ1-5	TRBV5-8	few	NA	CASSLQLSNQPQHF	TGTGCCAGCAGCTTGCAGCTTAGCAATCAGCCCCAGCATTTT
16	TRBJ2-1	TRBV10-2	NA	NA	CASSRVAESSYNEQFF	TGCGCCAGCAGTCGGGTAGCCGAAAGCTCCTACAATGAGCAGTTCTTC
14	TRBJ2-2	TRBV5-1	NA	NA	CASSPRVGAGELFF	TGCGCCAGCAGCCCTCGGGTGGGCGCCGGGGAGCTGTTTTTT
15	TRBJ2-7	TRBV2	NA	TRBD1	CASRELTGISYEQYF	TGTGCCAGCAGGGAACTGACAGGGATATCCTACGAGCAGTACTTC
14	TRBJ1-1	TRBV6-5	NA	NA	CASSPPGRDTEAFF	TGTGCCAGCAGCCCTCCCGGGAGAGACACTGAAGCTTTCTTT
13	TRBJ2-2	TRBV7-7	NA	NA	CASSLTDTGELFF	TGTGCTAGCAGTCTGACTGACACCGGGGAGCTGTTTTTT
15	TRBJ1-6	TRBV7-9	few	TRBD1	CASSLGDRLNSPLHF	TGTGCCAGCAGCTTAGGGGACAGGCTTAATTCACCCCTCCACTTT
16	TRBJ1-4	TRBV4-1	NA	TRBD1	CASSQPRQGTNEKLFF	TGCGCCAGCAGCCAGCCGAGACAGGGAACTAATGAAAAACTGTTTTTT
9	TRBJ2-5	TRBV20-1	NA	NA	CRTTETQYF	TGCAGAACGACAGAGACCCAGTACTTC
16	TRBJ2-2	TRBV13	NA	TRBD2	CASSTPGLAGPGELFF	TGTGCCAGCAGCACGCCGGGACTAGCGGGACCCGGGGAGCTGTTTTTT
16	TRBJ1-5	TRBV10-3	NA	NA	CAISEGHHLSNQPQHF	TGTGCCATCAGTGAGGGACATCACCTAAGCAATCAGCCCCAGCATTTT
16	TRBJ1-4	TRBV7-2	NA	TRBD1	CASSFFPGTGGEKLFF	TGTGCCAGCAGCTTCTTCCCCGGGACAGGGGGCGAAAAACTGTTTTTT